A single sample is the source of the 5 T cell receptor beta chains below, sequenced in a study of control samples from healthy donors and cancer patients. TCRdb keeps only in-frame clones here, not all; method: immunoSEQ multiplex PCR. The sample consists of around 120,000 clones, about 93% of them appearing once. Specimen: blood. The receptors originated from a man aged 30-40 years in good health.

V gene TRBV5-1 combines with J gene TRBJ2-1; no clear D. V dropped 0 bases and J dropped 8 bases, with 15 bases sitting between them. The germline gives CDR1 SGHRS, CDR2 YFSETQ. CDR3 size: 15 residues. CDR3 loop: CASSLADDRYDEQFF. The CDR3 bases are TGCGCCAGCAGCTTGGCCGATGACCGGTACGATGAGCAGTTCTTC.

The rearrangement links TRBV27 to TRBJ1-1, with 7 bases identical to TRBD1. With 5 bases clipped from V and 4 bases from J, the junction kept 7 bases outside the gene matches. The CDR3 contains 14 residues. Germline V CDR1 and CDR2: MNHEY, SMNVEV (reference sequence). The CDR3, as DNA: TGTGCCAGCAGTATTCGACAGGGCGGCACTGAAGCTTTCTTT. It encodes CASSIRQGGTEAFF.

This chain joins TRBV6-1 and TRBJ1-1; D may be TRBD1 (6 bases). Germline V CDR1 and CDR2: MNHNS, SASEGT. Trimming removed 3 bases from V and 1 base from J, with 12 bases in between. The CDR3 spans 15 residues. The CDR3 DNA is TGTGCCAGCAGTGACGATACAGGGCCGAACACTGAAGCTTTCTTT. It specifies CASSDDTGPNTEAFF.

This chain joins TRBV10-3 and TRBJ1-1; D not resolved. The CDR3 consists of 13 residues. The germline V gene encodes CDR1 ENHRY and CDR2 SYGVKD. V was cut by 8 bases and J by 0 bases, with 10 bases left in between. The chain's CDR3 is CAIEGGLNTEAFF. The CDR3 DNA follows: TGTGCCATCGAGGGCGGTTTGAACACTGAAGCTTTCTTT.

This chain joins TRBV7-3 and TRBJ2-1; a possible D gene is TRBD1 (6 bases). The V end lost 3 bases, the J end lost 9 bases, and 12 bases lay between the germline ends. CDR1 is SGHTA and CDR2 is FQGTGA in the germline V gene. This CDR3 is 13 amino acids long. In DNA, the CDR3 is TGTGCCAGCAGCTTTTCAGGGGCTAGTGAGCAGTTCTTC. Encoded protein: CASSFSGASEQFF.